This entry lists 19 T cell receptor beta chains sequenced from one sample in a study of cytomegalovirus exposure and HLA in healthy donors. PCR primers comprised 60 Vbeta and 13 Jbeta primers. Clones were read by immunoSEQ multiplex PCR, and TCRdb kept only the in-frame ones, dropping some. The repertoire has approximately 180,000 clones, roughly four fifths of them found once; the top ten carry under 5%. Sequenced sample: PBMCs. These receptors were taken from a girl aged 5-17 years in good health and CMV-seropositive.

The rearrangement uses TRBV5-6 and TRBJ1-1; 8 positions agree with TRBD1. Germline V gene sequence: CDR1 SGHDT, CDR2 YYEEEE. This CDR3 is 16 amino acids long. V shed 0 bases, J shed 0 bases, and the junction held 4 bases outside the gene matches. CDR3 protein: CASSLGDRLLNTEAFF. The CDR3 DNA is TGTGCCAGCAGCTTGGGGGACAGGTTATTGAACACTGAAGCTTTCTTT.

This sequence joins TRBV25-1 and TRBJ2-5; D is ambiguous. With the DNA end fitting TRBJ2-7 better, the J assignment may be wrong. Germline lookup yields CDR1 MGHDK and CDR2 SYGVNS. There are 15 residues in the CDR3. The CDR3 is CASSESRGSSYEQYF. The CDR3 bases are TGTGCCAGCAGTGAATCTCGCGGAAGCTCCTACGAGCAGTACTTC.

The DNA of the CDR3 is TGTGCCAGTAGGCCGGACAGGGGGAACACTGAAGCTTTCTTT. Protein: CASRPDRGNTEAFF. The genes are TRBV19 and TRBJ1-1; 9 bases agree with TRBD1. The V segment lost 6 bases and the J segment 1 base; nucleotides outside the gene matches: 3. CDR1 is LNHDA, CDR2 SQIVND, per germline (reference sequence). This CDR3 spans 14 amino acids.

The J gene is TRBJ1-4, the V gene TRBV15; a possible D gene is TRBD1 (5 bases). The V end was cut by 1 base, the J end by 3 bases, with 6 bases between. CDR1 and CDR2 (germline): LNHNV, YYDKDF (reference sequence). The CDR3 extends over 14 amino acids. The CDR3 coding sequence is TGTGCCACCAGCAGAGGGACACCTAATGAAAAACTGTTTTTT. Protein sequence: CATSRGTPNEKLFF.

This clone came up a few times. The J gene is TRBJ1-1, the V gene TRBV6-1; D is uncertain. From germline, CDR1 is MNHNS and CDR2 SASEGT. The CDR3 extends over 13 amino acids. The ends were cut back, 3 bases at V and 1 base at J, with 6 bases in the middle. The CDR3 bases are TGTGCCAGCAGTGATTTGAGGAACACTGAAGCTTTCTTT. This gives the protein CASSDLRNTEAFF.

CDR3 sequence reads: CATSDSNYGYTF. The CDR3, as DNA: TGTGCCACCTCGGACAGTAACTATGGCTACACCTTC. The rearrangement uses TRBV25-1 and TRBJ1-2; perhaps TRBD1 as D (6 bases). The V end lost 10 bases, the J end lost 1 base, and 10 bases lay between the germline ends. The CDR3 extends over 12 amino acids. Looked up from germline, CDR1 is MGHDK and CDR2 is SYGVNS.

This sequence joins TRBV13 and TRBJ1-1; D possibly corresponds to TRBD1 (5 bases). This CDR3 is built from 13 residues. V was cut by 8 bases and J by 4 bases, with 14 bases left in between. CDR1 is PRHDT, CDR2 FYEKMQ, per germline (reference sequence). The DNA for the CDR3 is TGTGCCAGCTCCCTAGGGGTGGCCACTGAAGCTTTCTTT. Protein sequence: CASSLGVATEAFF. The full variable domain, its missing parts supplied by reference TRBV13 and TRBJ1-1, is AAGVIQSPRHLIKEKRETATLKCYPIPRHDTVYWYQQGPGQDPQFLISFYEKMQSDKGSIPDRFSAQQFSDYHSELNMSSLELGDSALYFCASSLGVATEAFFGQGTRLTVV.

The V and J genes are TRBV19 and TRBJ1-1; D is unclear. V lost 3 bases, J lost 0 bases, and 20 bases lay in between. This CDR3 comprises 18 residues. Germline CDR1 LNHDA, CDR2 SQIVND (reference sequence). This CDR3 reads CASSIPRGVSRLNTEAFF. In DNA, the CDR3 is TGTGCCAGTAGTATCCCCCGCGGGGTGTCCCGCCTGAACACTGAAGCTTTCTTT.

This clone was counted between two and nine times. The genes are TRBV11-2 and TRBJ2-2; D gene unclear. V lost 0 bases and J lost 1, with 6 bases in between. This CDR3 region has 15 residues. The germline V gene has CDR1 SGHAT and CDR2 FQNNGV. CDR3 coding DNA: TGTGCCAGCAGCTTAGAGTTCCGGAACACCGGGGAGCTGTTTTTT. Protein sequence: CASSLEFRNTGELFF.

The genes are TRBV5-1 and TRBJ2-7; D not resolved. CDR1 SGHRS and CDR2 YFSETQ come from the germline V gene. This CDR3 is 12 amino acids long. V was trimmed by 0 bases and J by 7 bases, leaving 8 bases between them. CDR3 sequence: CASSLDLPEQYF. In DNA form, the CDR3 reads TGCGCCAGCAGCTTGGACTTACCTGAGCAGTACTTC.

The CDR3 region has the DNA TGTGCCAGCACCCTCGACAGCTCCTACAATGAGCAGTTCTTC. Its translation is CASTLDSSYNEQFF. The chain joins TRBV7-6 to TRBJ2-1, with D possibly being TRBD1 (5 bases). The CDR3 has 14 residues. With 7 bases removed from V and 0 bases from J, the gap between germline ends came to 10 bases. CDR1 is SGHVS, CDR2 FNYEAQ, per germline.

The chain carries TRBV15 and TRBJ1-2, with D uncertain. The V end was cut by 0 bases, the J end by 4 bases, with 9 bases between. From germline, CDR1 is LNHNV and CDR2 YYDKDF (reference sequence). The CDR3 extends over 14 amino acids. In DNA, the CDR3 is TGTGCCACCAGCAGAGATCGGGGTTCCTATGGCTACACCTTC. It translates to CATSRDRGSYGYTF. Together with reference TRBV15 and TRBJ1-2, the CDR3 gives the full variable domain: DAMVIQNPRYQVTQFGKPVTLSCSQTLNHNVMYWYQQKSSQAPKLLFHYYDKDFNNEADTPDNFQSRRPNTSFCFLDIRSPGLGDTAMYLCATSRDRGSYGYTFGSGTRLTVV.

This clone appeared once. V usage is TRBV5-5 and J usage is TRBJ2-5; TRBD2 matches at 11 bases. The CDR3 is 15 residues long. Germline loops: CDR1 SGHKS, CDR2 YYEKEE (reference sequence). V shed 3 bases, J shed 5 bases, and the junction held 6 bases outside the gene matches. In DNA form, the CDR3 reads TGTGCCAGCAGCTCTATAGCGGGGGGGCTGGAGACCCAGTACTTC. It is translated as CASSSIAGGLETQYF. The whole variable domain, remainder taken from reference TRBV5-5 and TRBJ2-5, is DAGVTQSPTHLIKTRGQQVTLRCSPISGHKSVSWYQQVLGQGPQFIFQYYEKEERGRGNFPDRFSARQFPNYSSELNVNALLLGDSALYLCASSSIAGGLETQYFGPGTRLLVL.

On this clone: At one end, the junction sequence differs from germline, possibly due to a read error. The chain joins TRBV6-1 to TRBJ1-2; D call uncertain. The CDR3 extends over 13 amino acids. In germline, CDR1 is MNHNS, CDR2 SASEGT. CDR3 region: CASSIHTNYGHTF. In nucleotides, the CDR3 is TGTGCCAGCAGTATCCACACTAACTATGGCCACACCTTC.

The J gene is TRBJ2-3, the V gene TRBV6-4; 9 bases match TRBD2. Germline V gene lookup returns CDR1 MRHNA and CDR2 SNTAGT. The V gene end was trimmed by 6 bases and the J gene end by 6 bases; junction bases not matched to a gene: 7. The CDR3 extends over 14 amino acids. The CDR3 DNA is TGTGCCAGCAGCCCGCGGGGGGGCGGTGATACGCAGTATTTT. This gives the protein CASSPRGGGDTQYF.

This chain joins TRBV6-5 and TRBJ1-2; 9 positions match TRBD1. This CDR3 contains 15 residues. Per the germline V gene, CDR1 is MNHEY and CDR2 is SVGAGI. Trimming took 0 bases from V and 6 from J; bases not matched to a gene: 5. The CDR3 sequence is CASSYSGQGGDGYTF. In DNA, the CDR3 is TGTGCCAGCAGTTACTCGGGACAGGGCGGCGATGGCTACACCTTC.

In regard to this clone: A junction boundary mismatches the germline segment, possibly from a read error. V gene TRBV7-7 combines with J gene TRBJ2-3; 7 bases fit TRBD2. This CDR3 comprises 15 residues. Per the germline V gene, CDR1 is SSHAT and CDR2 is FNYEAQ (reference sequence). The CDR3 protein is CASSPEAGGTDTQYF. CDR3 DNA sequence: TGTGCTAGCAGCCCCGAGGCGGGGGGCACAGATACGCAGTATTTT.

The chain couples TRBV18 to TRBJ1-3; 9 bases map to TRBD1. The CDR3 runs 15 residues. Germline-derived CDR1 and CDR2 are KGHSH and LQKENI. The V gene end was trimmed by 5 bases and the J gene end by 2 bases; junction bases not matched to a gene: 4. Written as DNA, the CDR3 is TGTGCCAGCTCAAGGACAGGGGAGGCTGGAAACACCATATATTTT. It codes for CASSRTGEAGNTIYF.

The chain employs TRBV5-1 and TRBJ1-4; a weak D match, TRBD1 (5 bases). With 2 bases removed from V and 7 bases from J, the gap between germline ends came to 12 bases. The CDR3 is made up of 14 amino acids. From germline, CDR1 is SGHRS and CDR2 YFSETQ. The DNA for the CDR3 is TGCGCCAGCAGCTTAAAGGGAAGGGGTGAAAAACTGTTTTTT. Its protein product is CASSLKGRGEKLFF.